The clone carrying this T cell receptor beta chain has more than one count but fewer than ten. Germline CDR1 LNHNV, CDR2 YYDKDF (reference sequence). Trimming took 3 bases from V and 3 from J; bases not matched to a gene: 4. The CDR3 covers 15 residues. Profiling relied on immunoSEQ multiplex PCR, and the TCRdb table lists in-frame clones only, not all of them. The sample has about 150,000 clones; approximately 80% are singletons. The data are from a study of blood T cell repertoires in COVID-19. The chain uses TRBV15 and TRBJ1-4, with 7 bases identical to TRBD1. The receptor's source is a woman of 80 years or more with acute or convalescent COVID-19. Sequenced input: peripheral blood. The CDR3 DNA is TGTGCCACCAGCAGCGACAGGGTCGCTAATGAAAAACTGTTTTTT. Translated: CATSSDRVANEKLFF.